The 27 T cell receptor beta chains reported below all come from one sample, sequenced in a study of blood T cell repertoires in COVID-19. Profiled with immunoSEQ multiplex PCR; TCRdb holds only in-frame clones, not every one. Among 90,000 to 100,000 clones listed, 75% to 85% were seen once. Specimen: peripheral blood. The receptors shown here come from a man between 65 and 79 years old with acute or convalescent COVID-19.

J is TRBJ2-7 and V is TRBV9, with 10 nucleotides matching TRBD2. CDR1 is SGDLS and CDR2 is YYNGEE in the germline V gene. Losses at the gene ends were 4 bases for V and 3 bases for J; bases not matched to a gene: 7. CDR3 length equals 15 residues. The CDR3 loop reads CASSRASGRVYEQYF. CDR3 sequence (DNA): TGTGCCAGCAGCAGGGCTAGCGGGAGAGTCTACGAGCAGTACTTC.

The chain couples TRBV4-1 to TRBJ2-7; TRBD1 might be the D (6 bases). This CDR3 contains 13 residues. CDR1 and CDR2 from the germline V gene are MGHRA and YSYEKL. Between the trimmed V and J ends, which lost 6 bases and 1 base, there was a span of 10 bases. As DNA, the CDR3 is TGCGCCAGCAGTCAGGACAGATCCTACGAGCAGTACTTC. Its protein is CASSQDRSYEQYF.

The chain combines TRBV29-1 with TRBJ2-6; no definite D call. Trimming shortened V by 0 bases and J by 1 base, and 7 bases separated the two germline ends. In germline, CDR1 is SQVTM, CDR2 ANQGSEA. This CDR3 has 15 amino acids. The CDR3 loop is CSVEDDGSGANVLTF. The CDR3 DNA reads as TGCAGCGTTGAAGATGACGGGTCTGGGGCCAACGTCCTGACTTTC.

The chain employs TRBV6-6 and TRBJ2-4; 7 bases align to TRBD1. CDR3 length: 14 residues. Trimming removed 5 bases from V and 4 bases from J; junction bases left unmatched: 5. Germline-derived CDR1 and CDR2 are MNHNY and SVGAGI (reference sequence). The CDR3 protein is CASSDRDRKNIQYF. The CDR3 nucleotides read TGTGCCAGCAGTGACCGGGACAGAAAAAACATTCAGTACTTC.

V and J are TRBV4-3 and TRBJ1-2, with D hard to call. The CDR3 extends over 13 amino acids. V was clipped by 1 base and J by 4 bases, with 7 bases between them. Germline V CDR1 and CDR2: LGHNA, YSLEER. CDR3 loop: CASSQVGPYGYTF. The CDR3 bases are TGCGCCAGCAGCCAAGTGGGCCCCTATGGCTACACCTTC.

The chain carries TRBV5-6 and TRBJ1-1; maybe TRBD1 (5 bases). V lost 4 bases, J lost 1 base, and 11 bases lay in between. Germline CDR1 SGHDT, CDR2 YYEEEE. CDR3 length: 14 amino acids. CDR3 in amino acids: CASSQVGQNTEAFF. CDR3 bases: TGTGCCAGCAGCCAAGTGGGGCAGAACACTGAAGCTTTCTTT.

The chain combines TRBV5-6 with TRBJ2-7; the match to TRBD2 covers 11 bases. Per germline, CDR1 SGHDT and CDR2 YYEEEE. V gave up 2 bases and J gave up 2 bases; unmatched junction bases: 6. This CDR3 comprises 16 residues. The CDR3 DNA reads TGTGCCAGCAGCTTTTTAGGGACTAGCGGTGCCTACGAGCAGTACTTC. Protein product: CASSFLGTSGAYEQYF.

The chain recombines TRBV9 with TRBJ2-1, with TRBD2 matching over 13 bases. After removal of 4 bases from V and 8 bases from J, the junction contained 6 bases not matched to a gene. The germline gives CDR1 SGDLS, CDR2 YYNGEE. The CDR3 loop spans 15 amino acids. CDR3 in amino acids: CASSPLAGGSDEQFF. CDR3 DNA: TGTGCCAGCAGCCCACTAGCGGGAGGGTCCGATGAGCAGTTCTTC.

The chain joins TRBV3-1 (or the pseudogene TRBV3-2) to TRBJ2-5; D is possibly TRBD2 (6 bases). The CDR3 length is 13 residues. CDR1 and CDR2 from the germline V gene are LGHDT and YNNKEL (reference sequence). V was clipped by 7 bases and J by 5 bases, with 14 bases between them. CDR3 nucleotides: TGTGCCAGCACCTATAGCGGAATCGAGACCCAGTACTTC. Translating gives CASTYSGIETQYF.

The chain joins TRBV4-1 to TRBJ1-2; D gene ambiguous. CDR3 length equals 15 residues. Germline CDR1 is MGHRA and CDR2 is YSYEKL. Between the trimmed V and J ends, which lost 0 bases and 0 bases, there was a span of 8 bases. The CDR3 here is CASSQDSLANYGYTF. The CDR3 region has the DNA TGCGCCAGCAGCCAAGATTCTCTAGCTAACTATGGCTACACCTTC.

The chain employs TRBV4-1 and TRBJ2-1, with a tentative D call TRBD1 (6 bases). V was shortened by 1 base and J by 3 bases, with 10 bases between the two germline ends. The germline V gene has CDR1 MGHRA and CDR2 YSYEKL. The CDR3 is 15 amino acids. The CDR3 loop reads CASSQAQGIYNEQFF. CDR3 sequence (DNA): TGCGCCAGCAGCCAAGCTCAGGGGATCTACAATGAGCAGTTCTTC.

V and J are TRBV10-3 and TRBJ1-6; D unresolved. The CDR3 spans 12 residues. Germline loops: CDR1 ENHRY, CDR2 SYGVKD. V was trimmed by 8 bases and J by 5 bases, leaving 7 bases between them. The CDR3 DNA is TGTGCCATCGGACTGGATAATTCACCCCTCCACTTT. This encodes CAIGLDNSPLHF.

The CDR3 region is CASSASQGGGTQYF. The CDR3 DNA reads as TGTGCCAGTAGTGCCAGTCAGGGGGGTGGGACCCAGTACTTC. The chain couples TRBV19 to TRBJ2-5, with a possible D match to TRBD1 (7 bases). The CDR3 runs to 14 residues. Trimming removed 5 bases from V and 7 bases from J, with 17 bases in between. From germline, CDR1 is LNHDA and CDR2 SQIVND (reference sequence).

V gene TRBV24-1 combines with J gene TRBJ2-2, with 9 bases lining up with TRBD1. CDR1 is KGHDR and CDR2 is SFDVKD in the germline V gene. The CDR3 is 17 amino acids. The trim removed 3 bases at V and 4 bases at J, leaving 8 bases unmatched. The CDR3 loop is CATSDPTDRGGTGELFF. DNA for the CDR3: TGTGCCACCAGTGATCCAACGGACAGGGGCGGCACCGGGGAGCTGTTTTTT.

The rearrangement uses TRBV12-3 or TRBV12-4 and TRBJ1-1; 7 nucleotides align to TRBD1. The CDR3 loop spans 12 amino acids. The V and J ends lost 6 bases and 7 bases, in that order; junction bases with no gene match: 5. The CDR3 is CASRTGVGEAFF. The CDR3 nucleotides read TGTGCCAGCAGAACAGGGGTGGGTGAAGCTTTCTTT.

The CDR3 DNA is TGTGCCAGCAGCTCGACAGGGATAAGCACAGATACGCAGTATTTT. It is translated as CASSSTGISTDTQYF. The genes are TRBV9 and TRBJ2-3, with 7 bases fitting TRBD1. The CDR3 extends over 15 amino acids. The ends lost 4 bases at V and 0 bases at J; junction bases unmatched: 5. Germline loops: CDR1 SGDLS, CDR2 YYNGEE.

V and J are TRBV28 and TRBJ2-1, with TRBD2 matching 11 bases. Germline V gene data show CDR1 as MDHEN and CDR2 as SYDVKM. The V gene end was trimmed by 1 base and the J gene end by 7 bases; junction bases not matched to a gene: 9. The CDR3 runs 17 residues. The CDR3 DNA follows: TGTGCCAGCAGTTTATTCGCGACTAGCGGGAATCGAAATGAGCAGTTCTTC. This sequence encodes CASSLFATSGNRNEQFF. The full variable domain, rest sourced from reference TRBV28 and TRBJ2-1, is DVKVTQSSRYLVKRTGEKVFLECVQDMDHENMFWYRQDPGLGLRLIYFSYDVKMKEKGDIPEGYSVSREKKERFSLILESASTNQTSMYLCASSLFATSGNRNEQFFGPGTRLTVL.

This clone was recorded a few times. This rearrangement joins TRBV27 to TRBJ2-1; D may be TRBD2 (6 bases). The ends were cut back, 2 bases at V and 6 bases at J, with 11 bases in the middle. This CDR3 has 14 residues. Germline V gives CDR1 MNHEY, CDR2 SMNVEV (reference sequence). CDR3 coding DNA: TGTGCCAGCAGTTTAGGTGGGAGGTCCAATGAGCAGTTCTTC. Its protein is CASSLGGRSNEQFF.

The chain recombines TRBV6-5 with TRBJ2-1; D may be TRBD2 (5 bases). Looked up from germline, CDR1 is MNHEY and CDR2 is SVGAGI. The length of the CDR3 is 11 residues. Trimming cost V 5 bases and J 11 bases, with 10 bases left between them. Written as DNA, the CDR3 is TGTGCCAGCAGTCGGGGAGAAAAGCAGTTCTTC. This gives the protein CASSRGEKQFF.

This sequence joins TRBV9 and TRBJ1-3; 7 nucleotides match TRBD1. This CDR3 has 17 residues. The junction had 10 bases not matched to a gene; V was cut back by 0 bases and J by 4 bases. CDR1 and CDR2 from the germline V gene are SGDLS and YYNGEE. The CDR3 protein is CASSVAVRQGSGNTIYF. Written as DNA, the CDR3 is TGTGCCAGCAGCGTAGCTGTACGACAGGGATCCGGAAACACCATATATTTT.

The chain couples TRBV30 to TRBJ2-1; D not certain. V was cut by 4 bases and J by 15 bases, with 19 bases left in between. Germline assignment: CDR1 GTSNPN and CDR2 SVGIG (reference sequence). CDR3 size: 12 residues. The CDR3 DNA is TGTGCCTGGACCCGAGAGGCTACTCGCGTGTTCTTC. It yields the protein CAWTREATRVFF.

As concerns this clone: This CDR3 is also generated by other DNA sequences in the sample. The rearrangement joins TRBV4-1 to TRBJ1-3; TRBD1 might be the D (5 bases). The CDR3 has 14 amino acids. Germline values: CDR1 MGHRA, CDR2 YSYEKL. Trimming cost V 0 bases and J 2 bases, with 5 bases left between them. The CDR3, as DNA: TGCGCCAGCAGCCAAGAACAGGCTGGAAACACCATATATTTT. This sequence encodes CASSQEQAGNTIYF.

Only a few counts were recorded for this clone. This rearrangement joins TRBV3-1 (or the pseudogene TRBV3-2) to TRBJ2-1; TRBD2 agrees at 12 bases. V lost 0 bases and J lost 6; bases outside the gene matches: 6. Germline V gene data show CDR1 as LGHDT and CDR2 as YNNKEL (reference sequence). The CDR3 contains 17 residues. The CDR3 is CASSQEGLAGGGNEQFF. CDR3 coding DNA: TGTGCCAGCAGCCAAGAAGGCCTAGCGGGAGGGGGCAATGAGCAGTTCTTC.

CDR3: CASMDRPFDNEQFF. In nucleotides, the CDR3 is TGTGCCAGCATGGACAGGCCCTTTGACAATGAGCAGTTCTTC. The chain is built from TRBV6-4 and TRBJ2-1, with TRBD1 matching over 7 bases. Trimming removed 7 bases from V and 5 bases from J; junction bases left unmatched: 8. Looked up from germline, CDR1 is MRHNA and CDR2 is SNTAGT. CDR3 length: 14 residues.

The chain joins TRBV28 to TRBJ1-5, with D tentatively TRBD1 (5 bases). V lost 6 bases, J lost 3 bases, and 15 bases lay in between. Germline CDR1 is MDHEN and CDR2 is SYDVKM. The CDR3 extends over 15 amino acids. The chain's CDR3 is CASRVPQGLNQPQHF. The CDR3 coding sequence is TGTGCCAGCAGGGTGCCTCAGGGCCTCAATCAGCCCCAGCATTTT.

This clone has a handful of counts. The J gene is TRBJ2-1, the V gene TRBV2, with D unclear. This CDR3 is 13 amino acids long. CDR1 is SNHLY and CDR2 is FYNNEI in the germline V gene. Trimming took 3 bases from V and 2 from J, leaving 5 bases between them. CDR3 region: CASSDRTYNEQFF. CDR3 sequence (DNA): TGTGCCAGCAGTGACAGGACCTACAATGAGCAGTTCTTC.

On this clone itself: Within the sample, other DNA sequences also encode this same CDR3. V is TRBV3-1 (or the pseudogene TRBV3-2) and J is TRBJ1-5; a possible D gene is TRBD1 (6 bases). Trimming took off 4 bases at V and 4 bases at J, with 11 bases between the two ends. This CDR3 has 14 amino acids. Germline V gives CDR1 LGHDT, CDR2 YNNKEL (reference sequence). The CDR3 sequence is CASSLGQGNQPQHF. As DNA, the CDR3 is TGTGCCAGCAGCCTGGGGCAGGGGAATCAGCCCCAGCATTTT.